This T cell receptor beta chain was captured by sequencing in a study of HIV-infected children after antiretroviral therapy interruption. Study information: Four children interrupted treatment; four stayed on continuous treatment. Weeks 0, 12, interruption end (24 or 48), and about 3 years post-study gave interruption-arm samples.

Treatment: PENTA 11 planned treatment interruption arm or continuous ART arm. RNA-based 3' RACE libraries used unique molecular identifiers. MiXCR, run by TCRdb on the 3' RACE reads, gives a single entry per CDR3 protein. The repertoire holds fewer than 100,000 distinct CDR3 sequences, with 6.9% as singletons. The CDR3 contains 13 residues. Germline V gene data show CDR1 as MNHEY and CDR2 as SVGAGI. Notes on this clonotype: At one end the junction does not follow the germline gene, possibly because of a read error.

This sequence was found in a pool of human donors with HIV. The source material was CD45RA+ CD4+ T cells from PBMCs, pooled from several time points, sampled from a donor given antiretroviral therapy, either interrupted or continuous. Subset: naive CD4+ CD45RA+ CD45RO- T cells. The chain is built from TRBV6-5 and TRBJ1-5; the D is unclear. The CDR3 DNA follows: TGTACCAGCAGTTACGGTGGGAGTCAGCCCCAGCATTTT. Encoded protein: CTSSYGGSQPQHF.